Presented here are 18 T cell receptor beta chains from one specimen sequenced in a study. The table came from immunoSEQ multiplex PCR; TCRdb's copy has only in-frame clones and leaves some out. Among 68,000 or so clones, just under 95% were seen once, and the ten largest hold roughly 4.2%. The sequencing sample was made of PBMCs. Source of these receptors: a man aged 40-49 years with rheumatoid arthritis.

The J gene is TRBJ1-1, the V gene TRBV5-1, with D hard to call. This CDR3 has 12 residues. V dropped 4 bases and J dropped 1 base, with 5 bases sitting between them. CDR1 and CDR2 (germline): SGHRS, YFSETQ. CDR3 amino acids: CASSGGNTEAFF. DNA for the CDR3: TGCGCCAGCAGCGGTGGGAACACTGAAGCTTTCTTT.

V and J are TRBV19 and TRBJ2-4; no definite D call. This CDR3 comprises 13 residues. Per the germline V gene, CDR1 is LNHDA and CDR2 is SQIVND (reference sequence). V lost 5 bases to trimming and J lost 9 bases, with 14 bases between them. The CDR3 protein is CASSPVSKGIQYF. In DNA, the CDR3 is TGTGCCAGTAGTCCGGTTTCGAAAGGCATTCAGTACTTC.

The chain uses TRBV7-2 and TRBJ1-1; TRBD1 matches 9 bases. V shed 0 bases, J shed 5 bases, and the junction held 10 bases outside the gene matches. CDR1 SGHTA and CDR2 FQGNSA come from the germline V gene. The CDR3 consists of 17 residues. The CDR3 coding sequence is TGTGCCAGCAGCTTAGCTGGTACTCGGGACAGGGAGACTGAAGCTTTCTTT. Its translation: CASSLAGTRDRETEAFF. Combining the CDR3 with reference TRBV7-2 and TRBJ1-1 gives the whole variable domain GAGVSQSPSNKVTEKGKDVELRCDPISGHTALYWYRQSLGQGLEFLIYFQGNSAPDKSGLPSDRFSAERTGGSVSTLTIQRTQQEDSAVYLCASSLAGTRDRETEAFFGQGTRLTVV.

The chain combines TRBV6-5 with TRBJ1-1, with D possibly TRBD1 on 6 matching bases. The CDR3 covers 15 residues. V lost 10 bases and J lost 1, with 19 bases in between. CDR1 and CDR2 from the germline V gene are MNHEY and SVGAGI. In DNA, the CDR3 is TGTGCCACCGGTCGTCGGGGGCAGGGGAACACTGAAGCTTTCTTT. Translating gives CATGRRGQGNTEAFF.

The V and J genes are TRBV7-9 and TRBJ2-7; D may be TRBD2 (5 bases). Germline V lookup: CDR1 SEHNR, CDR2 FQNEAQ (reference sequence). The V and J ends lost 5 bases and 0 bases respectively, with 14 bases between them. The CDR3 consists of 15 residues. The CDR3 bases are TGTGCCAGCAGCGCGACGGGGATCAGCTCCTACGAGCAGTACTTC. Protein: CASSATGISSYEQYF.

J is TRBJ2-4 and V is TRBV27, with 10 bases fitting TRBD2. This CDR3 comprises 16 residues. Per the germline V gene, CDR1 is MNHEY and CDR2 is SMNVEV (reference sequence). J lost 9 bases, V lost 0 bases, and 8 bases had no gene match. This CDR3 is CASSLSQLAGASIQYF. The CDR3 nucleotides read TGTGCCAGCAGTTTATCCCAGCTAGCGGGAGCTAGCATTCAGTACTTC.

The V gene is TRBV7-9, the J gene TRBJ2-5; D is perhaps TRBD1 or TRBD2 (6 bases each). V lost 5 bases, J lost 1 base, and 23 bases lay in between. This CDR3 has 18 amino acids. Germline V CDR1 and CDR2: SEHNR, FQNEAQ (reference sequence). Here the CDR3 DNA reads TGTGCCAGCAGCGGCAGGACAGCGGGCCGGGTAGCCCAAGAGACCCAGTACTTC. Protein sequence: CASSGRTAGRVAQETQYF. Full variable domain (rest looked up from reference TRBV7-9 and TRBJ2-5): DTGVSQNPRHKITKRGQNVTFRCDPISEHNRLYWYRQTLGQGPEFLTYFQNEAQLEKSRLLSDRFSAERPKGSFSTLEIQRTEQGDSAMYLCASSGRTAGRVAQETQYFGPGTRLLVL.

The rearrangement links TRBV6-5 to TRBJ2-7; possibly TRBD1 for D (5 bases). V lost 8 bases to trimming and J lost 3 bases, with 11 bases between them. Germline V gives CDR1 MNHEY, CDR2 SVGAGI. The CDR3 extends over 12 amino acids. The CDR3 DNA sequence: TGTGCCAGCGGACCCAGGGACTACGAGCAGTACTTC. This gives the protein CASGPRDYEQYF.

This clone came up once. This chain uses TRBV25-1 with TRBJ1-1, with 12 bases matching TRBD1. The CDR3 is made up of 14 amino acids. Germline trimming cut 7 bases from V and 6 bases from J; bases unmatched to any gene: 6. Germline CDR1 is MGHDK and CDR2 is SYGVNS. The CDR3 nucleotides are TGTGCCAGCACCGGGGACAGGGGGCGGGCTGAAGCTTTCTTT. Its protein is CASTGDRGRAEAFF.

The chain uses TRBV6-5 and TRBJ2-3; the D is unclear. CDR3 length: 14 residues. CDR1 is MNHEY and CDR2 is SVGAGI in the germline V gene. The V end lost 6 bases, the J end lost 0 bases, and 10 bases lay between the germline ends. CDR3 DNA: TGTGCCAGCAGCCTCCGTGTCAGCACAGATACGCAGTATTTT. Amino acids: CASSLRVSTDTQYF.

CDR3 sequence reads: CSARGGETQYF. In nucleotides, the CDR3 is TGCAGTGCTAGGGGGGGAGAGACCCAGTACTTC. This chain uses TRBV20-1 with TRBJ2-5, with D perhaps TRBD2 (6 bases). Deletions cut 3 bases from V and 4 bases from J, with 6 bases between. The CDR3 is 11 amino acids. Per the germline V gene, CDR1 is DFQATT and CDR2 is SNEGSKA (reference sequence).

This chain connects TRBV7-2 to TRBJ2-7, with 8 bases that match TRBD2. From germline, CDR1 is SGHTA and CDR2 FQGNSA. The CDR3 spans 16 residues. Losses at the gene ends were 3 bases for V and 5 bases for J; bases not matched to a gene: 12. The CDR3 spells CASSFSGSGSPHEQYF. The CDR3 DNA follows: TGTGCCAGCAGCTTTAGTGGGAGCGGGAGTCCCCACGAGCAGTACTTC.

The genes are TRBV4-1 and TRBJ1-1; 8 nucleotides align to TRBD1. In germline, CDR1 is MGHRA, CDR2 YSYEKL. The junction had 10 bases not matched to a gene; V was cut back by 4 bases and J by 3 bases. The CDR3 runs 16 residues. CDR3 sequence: CASSPRQGIGDTEAFF. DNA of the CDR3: TGCGCCAGCAGCCCACGACAGGGGATTGGGGACACTGAAGCTTTCTTT.

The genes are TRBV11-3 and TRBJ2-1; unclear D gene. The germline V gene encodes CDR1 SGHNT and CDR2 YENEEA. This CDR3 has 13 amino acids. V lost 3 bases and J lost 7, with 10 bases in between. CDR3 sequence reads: CASSFSQLNEQFF. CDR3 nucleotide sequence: TGTGCCAGCAGCTTCTCCCAACTGAATGAGCAGTTCTTC.

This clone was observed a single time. In DNA, the CDR3 is TGTGCCAGCACCCGGGACGGTGGCACAGATACGCAGTATTTT. Encoded protein: CASTRDGGTDTQYF. V usage is TRBV9 and J usage is TRBJ2-3; D tentatively fits TRBD1 or TRBD2 (5 bases each). The CDR3 is 14 amino acids. Trimming removed 6 bases from V and 1 base from J, with 12 bases in between. Per the germline V gene, CDR1 is SGDLS and CDR2 is YYNGEE.

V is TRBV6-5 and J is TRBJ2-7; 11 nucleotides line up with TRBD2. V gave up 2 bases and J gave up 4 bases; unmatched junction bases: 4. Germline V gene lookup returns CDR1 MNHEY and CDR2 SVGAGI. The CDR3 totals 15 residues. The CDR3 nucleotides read TGTGCCAGCAGTTACACCACTAGCGGGAGATACGAGCAGTACTTC. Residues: CASSYTTSGRYEQYF.

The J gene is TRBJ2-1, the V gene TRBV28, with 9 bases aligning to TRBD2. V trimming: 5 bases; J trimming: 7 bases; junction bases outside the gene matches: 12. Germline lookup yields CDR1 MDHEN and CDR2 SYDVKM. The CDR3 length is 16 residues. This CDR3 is CASSPFSGTSRNEQFF. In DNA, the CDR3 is TGTGCCAGCAGTCCTTTTTCCGGGACTAGCCGTAATGAGCAGTTCTTC.

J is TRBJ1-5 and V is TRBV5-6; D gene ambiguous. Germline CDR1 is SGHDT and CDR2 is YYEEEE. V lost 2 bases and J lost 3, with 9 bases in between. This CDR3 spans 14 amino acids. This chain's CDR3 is CASSLRGFNQPQHF. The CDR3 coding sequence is TGTGCCAGCAGCTTACGAGGTTTCAATCAGCCCCAGCATTTT.